The clone carrying this T cell receptor (beta chain) was seen just once. Data came from immunoSEQ multiplex PCR; TCRdb stores just in-frame clones and leaves some out. The sample holds over 60,000 clones, roughly 85% seen once. The entry originates in a study of OX40 agonist ivuxolimab in advanced cancers. Study-wide context: Intravenous ivuxolimab was administered to patients every 2 weeks at 0.01 to 10 mg/kg.

Germline V lookup: CDR1 SGHAT, CDR2 FQNNGV. Trimming shortened V by 0 bases and J by 3 bases, and 14 bases separated the two germline ends. This CDR3 is built from 16 residues. The source was CD4+ or CD8+ T cells sorted from blood, collected in a trial of the OX40 agonist ivuxolimab. This TCR came from an adult with an advanced solid tumor such as melanoma, head and neck, liver or kidney cancer. The chain employs TRBV11-2 and TRBJ2-5, with D possibly matching TRBD2 (5 bases). CDR3 sequence (DNA): TGTGCCAGCAGCTTAGATCGGAGGTTGGGTAAAGAGACCCAGTACTTC. Its protein product is CASSLDRRLGKETQYF.